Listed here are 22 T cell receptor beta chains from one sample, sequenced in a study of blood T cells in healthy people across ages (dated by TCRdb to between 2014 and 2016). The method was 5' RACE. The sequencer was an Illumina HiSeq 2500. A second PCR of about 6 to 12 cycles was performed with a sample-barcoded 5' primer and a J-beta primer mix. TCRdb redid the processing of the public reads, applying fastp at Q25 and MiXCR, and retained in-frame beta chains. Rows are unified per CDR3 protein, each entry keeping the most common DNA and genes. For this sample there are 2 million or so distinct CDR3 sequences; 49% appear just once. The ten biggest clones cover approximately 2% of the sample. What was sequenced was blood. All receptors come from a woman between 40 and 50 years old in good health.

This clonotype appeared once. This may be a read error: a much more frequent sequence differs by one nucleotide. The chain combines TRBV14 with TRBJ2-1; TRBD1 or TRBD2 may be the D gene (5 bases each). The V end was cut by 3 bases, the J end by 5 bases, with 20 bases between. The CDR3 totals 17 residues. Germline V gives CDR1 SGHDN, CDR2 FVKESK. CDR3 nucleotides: TGTGCCAGCAGCCATGGGATGGGGACGGTGGTAAACAATGAGCAGTTCTTC. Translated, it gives CASSHGMGTVVNNEQFF.

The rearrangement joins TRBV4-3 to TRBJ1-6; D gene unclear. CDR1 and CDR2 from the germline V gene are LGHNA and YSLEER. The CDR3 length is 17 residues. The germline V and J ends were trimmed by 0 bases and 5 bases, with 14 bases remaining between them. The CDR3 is CASSQDFTSPNNSPLHF. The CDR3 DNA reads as TGCGCCAGCAGCCAAGATTTTACATCACCAAATAATTCACCCCTCCACTTT.

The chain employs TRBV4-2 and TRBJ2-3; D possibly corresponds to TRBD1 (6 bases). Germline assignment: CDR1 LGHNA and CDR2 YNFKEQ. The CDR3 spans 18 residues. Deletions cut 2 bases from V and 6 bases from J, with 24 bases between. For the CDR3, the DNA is TGTGCCAGCAGCCAACCTATTGCTCTACAGGGTCAAGTGGATACGCAGTATTTT. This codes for CASSQPIALQGQVDTQYF.

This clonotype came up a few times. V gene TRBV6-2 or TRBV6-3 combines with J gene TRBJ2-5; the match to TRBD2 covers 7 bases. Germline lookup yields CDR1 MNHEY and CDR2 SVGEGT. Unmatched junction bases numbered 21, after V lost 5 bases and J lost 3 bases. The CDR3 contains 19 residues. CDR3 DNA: TGTGCCAGCAGTACTGGCTCCCCGGCTAGCGGCCTGTATGAAGAGACCCAGTACTTC. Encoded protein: CASSTGSPASGLYEETQYF.

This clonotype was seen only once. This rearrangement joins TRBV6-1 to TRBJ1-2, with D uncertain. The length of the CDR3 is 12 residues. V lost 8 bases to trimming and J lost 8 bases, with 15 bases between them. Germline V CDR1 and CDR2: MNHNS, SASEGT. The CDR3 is CASQESFRGYTF. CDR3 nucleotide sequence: TGTGCCAGCCAGGAAAGCTTCCGGGGCTACACCTTC.

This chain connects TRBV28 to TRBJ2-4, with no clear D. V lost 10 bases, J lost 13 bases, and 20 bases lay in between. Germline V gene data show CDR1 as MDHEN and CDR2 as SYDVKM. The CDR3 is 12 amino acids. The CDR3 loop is CAITSGLERQYF. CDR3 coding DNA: TGTGCCATTACATCCGGGCTAGAACGACAGTACTTC. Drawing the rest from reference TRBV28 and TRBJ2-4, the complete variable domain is DVKVTQSSRYLVKRTGEKVFLECVQDMDHENMFWYRQDPGLGLRLIYFSYDVKMKEKGDIPEGYSVSREKKERFSLILESASTNQTSMYLCAITSGLERQYFGAGTRLSVL.

The CDR3 is CSVLDSGLVIQYF. CDR3 sequence (DNA): TGCAGCGTTCTGGATTCGGGGCTGGTCATTCAGTACTTC. V usage is TRBV29-1 and J usage is TRBJ2-4; D may correspond to TRBD1 or TRBD2 (5 bases each). The CDR3 contains 13 residues. V was shortened by 5 bases and J by 9 bases, with 17 bases between the two germline ends. Germline lookup yields CDR1 SQVTM and CDR2 ANQGSEA.

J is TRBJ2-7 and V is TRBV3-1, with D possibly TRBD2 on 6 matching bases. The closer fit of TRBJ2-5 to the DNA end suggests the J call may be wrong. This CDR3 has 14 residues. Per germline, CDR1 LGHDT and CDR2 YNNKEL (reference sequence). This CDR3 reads CASSQRGLKETQYF. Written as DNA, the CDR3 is TGTGCCAGCAGCCAAAGGGGACTCAAAGAGACCCAGTACTTC.

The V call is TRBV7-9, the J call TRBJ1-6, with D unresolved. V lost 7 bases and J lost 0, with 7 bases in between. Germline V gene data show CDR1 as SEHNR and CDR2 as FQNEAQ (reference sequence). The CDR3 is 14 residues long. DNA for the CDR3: TGTGCCAGCAAGGCAGGCTCCTATAATTCACCCCTCCACTTT. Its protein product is CASKAGSYNSPLHF.

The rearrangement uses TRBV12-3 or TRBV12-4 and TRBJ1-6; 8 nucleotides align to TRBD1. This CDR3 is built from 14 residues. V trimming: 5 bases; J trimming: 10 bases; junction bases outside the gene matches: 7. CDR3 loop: CASSPDRVKSPLHF. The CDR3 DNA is TGTGCCAGCAGTCCGGACAGGGTCAAGTCACCCCTCCACTTT.

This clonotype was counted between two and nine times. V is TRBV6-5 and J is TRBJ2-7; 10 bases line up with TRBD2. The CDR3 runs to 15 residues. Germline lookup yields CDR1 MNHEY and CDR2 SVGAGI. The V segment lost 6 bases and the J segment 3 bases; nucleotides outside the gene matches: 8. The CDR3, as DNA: TGTGCCAGCAGCCGGAGCGGGGGGGCAATCTACGAGCAGTACTTC. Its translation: CASSRSGGAIYEQYF.

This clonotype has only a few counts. The CDR3 DNA is TGTGCCAGCAGCCAAGAGTGGGGTTACACAGATACGCAGTATTTT. Its translation: CASSQEWGYTDTQYF. The rearrangement joins TRBV4-2 to TRBJ2-3; D is unresolved. This CDR3 is built from 15 residues. The V and J ends lost 0 bases and 2 bases respectively, with 9 bases between them. Germline-derived CDR1 and CDR2 are LGHNA and YNFKEQ.

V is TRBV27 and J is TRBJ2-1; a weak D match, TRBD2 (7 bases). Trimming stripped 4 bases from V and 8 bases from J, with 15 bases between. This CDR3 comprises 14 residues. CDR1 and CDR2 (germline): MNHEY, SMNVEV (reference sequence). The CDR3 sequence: CASSYVRGLDEQFF. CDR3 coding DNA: TGTGCCAGCAGTTACGTGCGGGGGCTCGATGAGCAGTTCTTC.

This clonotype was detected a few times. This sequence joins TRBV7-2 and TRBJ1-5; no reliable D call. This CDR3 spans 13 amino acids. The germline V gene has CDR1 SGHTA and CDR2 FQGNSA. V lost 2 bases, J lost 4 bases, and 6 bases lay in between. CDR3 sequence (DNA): TGTGCCAGCAGCTTACATGTTAATCAGCCCCAGCATTTT. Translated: CASSLHVNQPQHF.

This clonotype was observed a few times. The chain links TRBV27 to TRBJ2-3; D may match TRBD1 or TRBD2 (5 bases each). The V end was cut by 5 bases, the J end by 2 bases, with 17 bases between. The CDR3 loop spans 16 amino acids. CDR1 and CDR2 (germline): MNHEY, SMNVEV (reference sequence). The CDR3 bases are TGTGCCAGCAGTCCAGGGACCGCGAGGGACACAGATACGCAGTATTTT. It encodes CASSPGTARDTDTQYF.

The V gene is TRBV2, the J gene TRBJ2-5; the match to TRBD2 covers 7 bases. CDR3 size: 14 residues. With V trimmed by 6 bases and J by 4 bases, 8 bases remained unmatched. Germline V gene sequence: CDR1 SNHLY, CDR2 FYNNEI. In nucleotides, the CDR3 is TGTGCCAGCAGGAGGTACACGGGAGGAGAGACCCAGTACTTC. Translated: CASRRYTGGETQYF.

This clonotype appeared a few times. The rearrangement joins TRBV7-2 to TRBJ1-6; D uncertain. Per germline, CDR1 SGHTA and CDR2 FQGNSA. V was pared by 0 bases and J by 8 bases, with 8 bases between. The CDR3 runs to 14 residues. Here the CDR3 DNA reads TGTGCCAGCAGCTTAGCGGCACCTGATTCACCCCTCCACTTT. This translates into CASSLAAPDSPLHF.

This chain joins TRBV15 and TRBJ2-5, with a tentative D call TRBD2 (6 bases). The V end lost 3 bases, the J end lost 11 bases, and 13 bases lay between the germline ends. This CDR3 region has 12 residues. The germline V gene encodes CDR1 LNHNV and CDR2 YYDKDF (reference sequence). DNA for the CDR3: TGTGCCACCAGCAGGAGTACTAGCTCGCAGTACTTC. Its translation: CATSRSTSSQYF. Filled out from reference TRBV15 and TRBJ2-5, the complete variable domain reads DAMVIQNPRYQVTQFGKPVTLSCSQTLNHNVMYWYQQKSSQAPKLLFHYYDKDFNNEADTPDNFQSRRPNTSFCFLDIRSPGLGDTAMYLCATSRSTSSQYFGPGTRLLVL.

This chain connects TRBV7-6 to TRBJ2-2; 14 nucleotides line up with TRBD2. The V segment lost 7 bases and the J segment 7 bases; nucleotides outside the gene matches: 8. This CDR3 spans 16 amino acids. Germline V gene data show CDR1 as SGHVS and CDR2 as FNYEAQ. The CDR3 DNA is TGTGCCAGCAACACCGGACTAGCGGGGGGAGACGGGGAGCTGTTTTTT. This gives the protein CASNTGLAGGDGELFF.

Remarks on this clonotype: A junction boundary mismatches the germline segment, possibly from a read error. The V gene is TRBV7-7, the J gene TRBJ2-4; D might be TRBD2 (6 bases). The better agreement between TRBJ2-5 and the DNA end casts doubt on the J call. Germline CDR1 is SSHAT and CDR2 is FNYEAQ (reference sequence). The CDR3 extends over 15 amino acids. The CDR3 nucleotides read TGTGCTAGCAGCTCGCAGCCCGGGAGACAAGAGACCCAGTACTTC. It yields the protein CASSSQPGRQETQYF.

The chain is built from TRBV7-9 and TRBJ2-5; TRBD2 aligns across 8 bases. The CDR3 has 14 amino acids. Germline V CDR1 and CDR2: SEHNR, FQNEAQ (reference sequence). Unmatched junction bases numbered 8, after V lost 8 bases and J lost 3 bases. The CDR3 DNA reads TGTGCCAGCGTTGCCTCACTAGCGGAAGAGACCCAGTACTTC. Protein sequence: CASVASLAEETQYF.

The CDR3 DNA sequence: TGCGCCAGCAGCTTGTACAGGCTAAACGATGAGCAGTACTTC. Its protein is CASSLYRLNDEQYF. The rearrangement links TRBV5-1 to TRBJ2-7, with D tentatively TRBD1 (5 bases). Trimming pared 1 base from V and 7 bases from J, leaving 15 bases between. Germline V gene sequence: CDR1 SGHRS, CDR2 YFSETQ. The CDR3 contains 14 residues.